This T cell receptor beta chain was sequenced in a study of beta chain features in type 1 diabetes. Study findings and constraints: Significant though moderate, a shortening of TCRB CDR3s appeared in all four CD4+ subsets of Type 1 diabetes patients. Across patients, naive, central memory and Treg TCRB repertoires exhibited apparently greater similarity than was observed across healthy donors. Type 1 diabetes patients had fewer VDJ junction insertions and more deletions.

This clone was counted only a few times. Its specificity is not known. Expressed TCRB transcripts were sequenced after all isolated RNA was converted to cDNA. Profiled with immunoSEQ multiplex PCR; TCRdb holds only in-frame clones, not every one. The repertoire holds roughly 230,000 clones, with around 9.9% as singletons. Germline lookup yields CDR1 LGHNT and CDR2 FRNRAP. J gave up 4 bases and V 5 bases, and 2 bases lay outside the gene matches. The CDR3 is 14 residues long. This chain uses TRBV12-5 with TRBJ2-3; 11 nucleotides align to TRBD2. The source of this sequence is a man under 40 with type 1 diabetes. The sample taken for sequencing was naive CD4+ T cells from blood. In DNA, the CDR3 is TGTGCTAGTGGTCCGGGACTAGCGGCAGATACGCAGTATTTT. Protein product: CASGPGLAADTQYF.